What follows are 27 T cell receptor beta chains derived from one specimen sequenced in a study of T cell repertoires in cytomegalovirus infection. These receptors are not linked to any known antigen. TCRdb independently ran MiXCR on the reads; one entry per CDR3 protein. The table records around 230,000 distinct CDR3 sequences, approximately 40% of them present only once. The material sequenced was CD8+ T cells from cultured PBMCs, taken from culture after CMV antigen stimulation. All receptors derive from a human donor in good health (CMV status not recorded). Some clones in this sample may be carry-over from other donors' samples.

The gene calls are TRBV20-1 and TRBJ2-7; 10 bases fit TRBD1. This CDR3 is built from 15 residues. V gave up 6 bases and J gave up 5 bases; unmatched junction bases: 13. CDR1 and CDR2 from the germline V gene are DFQATT and SNEGSKA (reference sequence). CDR3 nucleotide sequence: TGCAGTGCCCCGGGGACAGGGGAGAATTTGAACGAGCAGTACTTC. Residues: CSAPGTGENLNEQYF.

This clonotype was seen many times. This sequence joins TRBV7-6 and TRBJ2-3; no clear D. The germline CDR1 and CDR2 sequences are SGHVS and FNYEAQ. V was pared by 4 bases and J by 2 bases, with 10 bases between. This CDR3 is 14 amino acids long. The CDR3: CASSSRSVTDTQYF. The CDR3 DNA reads TGTGCCAGCAGCTCTAGATCGGTCACAGATACGCAGTATTTT.

The chain uses TRBV7-9 and TRBJ2-1; 8 bases fit TRBD2. This CDR3 comprises 18 residues. Looked up from germline, CDR1 is SEHNR and CDR2 is FQNEAQ (reference sequence). Unmatched junction bases numbered 14, after V lost 2 bases and J lost 5 bases. The chain's CDR3 is CASSLPDGRGGRDNEQFF. In DNA form, the CDR3 reads TGTGCCAGCAGCTTACCCGACGGGAGGGGGGGGAGGGACAATGAGCAGTTCTTC.

V gene TRBV7-8 combines with J gene TRBJ2-1; 10 bases align to TRBD2. The CDR3 is 17 residues long. V trimming: 5 bases; J trimming: 3 bases; junction bases outside the gene matches: 10. Per the germline V gene, CDR1 is SGHVS and CDR2 is FQNEAQ. CDR3 loop: CASSRTSLAGVYNEQFF. The CDR3 DNA is TGTGCCAGCAGCCGTACCTCCCTAGCGGGAGTCTACAATGAGCAGTTCTTC.

A note on this clonotype: A much larger clone sits a single nucleotide away, making a read error possible. The CDR3 loop is CASRPGSGELFF. Here the CDR3 DNA reads TGTGCCAGCAGACCTGGGTCCGGGGAGCTGTTTTTT. The genes are TRBV12-3 or TRBV12-4 and TRBJ2-2; D is unclear. The V end lost 6 bases, the J end lost 6 bases, and 8 bases lay between the germline ends. The CDR3 is made up of 12 amino acids.

The table lists this clonotype with a few counts. The chain carries TRBV27 and TRBJ2-5; D remains unclear. CDR3 length equals 12 residues. Trimming removed 7 bases from V and 5 bases from J, with 11 bases in between. Germline CDR1 is MNHEY and CDR2 is SMNVEV (reference sequence). The CDR3 loop reads CASIGEAETQYF. CDR3 nucleotides: TGTGCCAGCATCGGCGAGGCCGAGACCCAGTACTTC.

This clonotype was seen repeatedly, ten times or more. This rearrangement joins TRBV28 to TRBJ2-1, with TRBD2 matching 15 bases. The CDR3 runs 19 residues. Per germline, CDR1 MDHEN and CDR2 SYDVKM. Trimming took 3 bases from V and 2 from J; bases not matched to a gene: 8. As DNA, the CDR3 is TGTGCCAGCAGTTTCCCTCGGACTAGCGGGAGGGCCACCTACAATGAGCAGTTCTTC. Amino acid sequence: CASSFPRTSGRATYNEQFF.

This clonotype was detected a few times. The CDR3 sequence is CASSLSGTSYNEQFF. CDR3 nucleotides: TGTGCCAGCAGCTTAAGCGGTACCTCCTACAATGAGCAGTTCTTC. This rearrangement joins TRBV7-3 to TRBJ2-1; D call uncertain. Germline values: CDR1 SGHTA, CDR2 FQGTGA. V was clipped by 1 base and J by 0 bases, with 7 bases between them. CDR3 length equals 15 residues.

The chain joins TRBV5-1 to TRBJ2-7, with D possibly matching TRBD2 (5 bases). The germline CDR1 and CDR2 sequences are SGHRS and YFSETQ. V was clipped by 0 bases and J by 7 bases, with 14 bases between them. The CDR3 length is 14 residues. In DNA, the CDR3 is TGCGCCAGCAGCTTGGTACGTTCCTCGGGAGAGCAGTACTTC. Its translation is CASSLVRSSGEQYF.

This clonotype came up a few times. An end of the junction does not agree with germline; a read error may underlie this. The chain has TRBV12-3 or TRBV12-4 and TRBJ2-5; D is perhaps TRBD1 or TRBD2 (5 bases each). The CDR3 is 14 amino acids. The CDR3: CASSLRQLRETKYF. DNA for the CDR3: TGTGCCAGCAGTTTGCGACAGTTGAGGGAGACCAAGTACTTC.

This chain links TRBV7-6 with TRBJ1-2; D may be TRBD1 (6 bases). The CDR3 is 14 residues long. Germline lookup yields CDR1 SGHVS and CDR2 FNYEAQ. Between the trimmed V and J ends, which lost 5 bases and 6 bases, there was a span of 16 bases. CDR3 sequence reads: CASSSGGGRDGYTF. The DNA of the CDR3 is TGTGCCAGCAGCAGCGGGGGGGGGCGCGATGGCTACACCTTC.

This clonotype has more than one count but fewer than ten. This rearrangement joins TRBV12-3 or TRBV12-4 to TRBJ1-2; TRBD1 might be the D (5 bases). The CDR3 is 14 amino acids. Trimming took 6 bases from V and 2 from J, leaving 13 bases between them. The CDR3 region is CASSPGPGNYGYTF. The CDR3 nucleotides read TGTGCCAGCAGCCCGGGGCCGGGGAACTATGGCTACACCTTC.

The chain joins TRBV15 to TRBJ2-7; a possible D gene is TRBD2 (6 bases). Trimming took off 2 bases at V and 6 bases at J, with 14 bases between the two ends. There are 14 residues in the CDR3. The germline V gene has CDR1 LNHNV and CDR2 YYDKDF (reference sequence). The CDR3 DNA sequence: TGTGCCACCAGCAGACCGGGACTCACTCCCGAGCAGTACTTC. This gives the protein CATSRPGLTPEQYF.

The chain links TRBV5-6 to TRBJ2-1; 7 bases are shared with TRBD1. V shed 0 bases and J 5 bases; nucleotides not matched to a gene: 14. Germline V gives CDR1 SGHDT, CDR2 YYEEEE. The CDR3 is made up of 18 amino acids. CDR3 residues: CASSLGLQGQSMHNEQFF. The CDR3 nucleotides are TGTGCCAGCAGCTTGGGGCTACAGGGGCAGAGTATGCACAATGAGCAGTTCTTC.

For the CDR3, the DNA is TGTGCCAGCAGATACCCTAGCGGGGACCTCTCCTACAATGAGCAGTTCTTC. Its translation is CASRYPSGDLSYNEQFF. This chain links TRBV28 with TRBJ2-1, with 9 bases matching TRBD2. CDR1 is MDHEN, CDR2 SYDVKM, per germline. The CDR3 length is 17 residues. The V and J ends lost 6 bases and 0 bases, in that order; junction bases with no gene match: 9.

Notes on this clonotype: At one end the junction does not follow the germline gene, possibly because of a read error. The chain combines TRBV27 with TRBJ1-1; D perhaps matches TRBD1 (6 bases). There are 14 residues in the CDR3. Germline values: CDR1 MNHEY, CDR2 SMNVEV (reference sequence). The CDR3 protein is CASGLTGGLTEAFF. CDR3 DNA sequence: TGTGCCAGCGGTTTAACGGGGGGGCTCACTGAAGCTTTCTTT.

The chain has TRBV20-1 and TRBJ2-7; a weak D match, TRBD1 (5 bases). Germline-derived CDR1 and CDR2 are DFQATT and SNEGSKA (reference sequence). The V end lost 6 bases, the J end lost 0 bases, and 12 bases lay between the germline ends. The CDR3 is 13 residues long. Here the CDR3 reads CSAKGASSYEQYF. The DNA of the CDR3 is TGCAGTGCCAAAGGGGCTAGCTCCTACGAGCAGTACTTC.

This clonotype occurred a few times. The V gene is TRBV5-4, the J gene TRBJ2-3; D gene unclear. V gave up 0 bases and J gave up 2 bases, with 10 bases separating them. This CDR3 contains 15 residues. Germline V gives CDR1 SGHNT, CDR2 YYREEE (reference sequence). CDR3 nucleotide sequence: TGTGCCAGCAGCTTGGGGGTAGCCTTCACAGATACGCAGTATTTT. Protein sequence: CASSLGVAFTDTQYF. Full variable domain (outside the CDR3, taken from reference TRBV5-4 and TRBJ2-3): ETGVTQSPTHLIKTRGQQVTLRCSSQSGHNTVSWYQQALGQGPQFIFQYYREEENGRGNFPPRFSGLQFPNYSSELNVNALELDDSALYLCASSLGVAFTDTQYFGPGTRLTVL.

The chain joins TRBV7-9 to TRBJ2-1; D remains ambiguous. Trimming stripped 2 bases from V and 3 bases from J, with 5 bases between. This CDR3 contains 13 residues. CDR1 SEHNR and CDR2 FQNEAQ come from the germline V gene (reference sequence). The CDR3 sequence is CASSLYSYNEQFF. The CDR3 DNA reads TGTGCCAGCAGCTTATACAGCTACAATGAGCAGTTCTTC. The entire variable domain, with the rest obtained from reference TRBV7-9 and TRBJ2-1, is as follows: DTGVSQNPRHKITKRGQNVTFRCDPISEHNRLYWYRQTLGQGPEFLTYFQNEAQLEKSRLLSDRFSAERPKGSFSTLEIQRTEQGDSAMYLCASSLYSYNEQFFGPGTRLTVL.

This clonotype was counted only a few times. The J gene is TRBJ2-7, the V gene TRBV9; 7 nucleotides match TRBD1. CDR3 length: 15 residues. Looked up from germline, CDR1 is SGDLS and CDR2 is YYNGEE. V gave up 4 bases and J gave up 3 bases; unmatched junction bases: 10. The CDR3 DNA is TGTGCCAGCAGCCCCCGGGTAGGGGGCTTCTACGAGCAGTACTTC. Its translation is CASSPRVGGFYEQYF.

This clonotype was counted a few times. This chain connects TRBV25-1 to TRBJ2-5, with D unresolved. This CDR3 contains 11 residues. The germline V and J ends were trimmed by 4 bases and 4 bases, with 4 bases remaining between them. The germline V gene encodes CDR1 MGHDK and CDR2 SYGVNS. The CDR3: CASSGPETQYF. As DNA, the CDR3 is TGTGCCAGCAGTGGACCAGAGACCCAGTACTTC.

V is TRBV29-1 and J is TRBJ2-3, with D possibly matching TRBD1 (5 bases). V dropped 3 bases and J dropped 3 bases, with 16 bases sitting between them. The CDR3 loop spans 15 amino acids. Germline CDR1 SQVTM, CDR2 ANQGSEA. CDR3 in amino acids: CSVDGWRQPTDTQYF. In DNA, the CDR3 is TGCAGCGTTGACGGGTGGAGACAGCCGACAGATACGCAGTATTTT.

This clonotype occurred once. The genes are TRBV6-4 and TRBJ2-1; the match to TRBD2 covers 10 bases. The CDR3 runs to 16 residues. CDR1 is MRHNA, CDR2 SNTAGT, per germline. V lost 3 bases, J lost 11 bases, and 13 bases stayed unmatched. The CDR3 spells CASSDSLELAGTKQFF. The CDR3 nucleotides are TGTGCCAGCAGTGATTCGCTGGAACTAGCGGGGACCAAGCAGTTCTTC.

The genes are TRBV7-9 and TRBJ1-2; D perhaps matches TRBD1 (5 bases). The CDR3 sequence is 14 residues long. Trimming removed 5 bases from V and 6 bases from J, with 16 bases in between. Germline assignment: CDR1 SEHNR and CDR2 FQNEAQ (reference sequence). CDR3 in amino acids: CASSPPGRGNGYTF. CDR3 DNA: TGTGCCAGCAGCCCGCCTGGTAGGGGTAATGGCTACACCTTC.

V is TRBV28 and J is TRBJ2-7, with 7 bases lining up with TRBD2. J was trimmed by 3 bases and V by 6 bases; bases with no gene match: 14. CDR1 is MDHEN and CDR2 is SYDVKM in the germline V gene. CDR3 length: 16 residues. The DNA of the CDR3 is TGTGCCAGCAGCCCCACGGGCGGGAGAAATTTCTACGAGCAGTACTTC. It encodes CASSPTGGRNFYEQYF.

This clonotype was detected a few times. The rearrangement links TRBV29-1 to TRBJ2-1; TRBD2 aligns across 9 bases. Germline V gives CDR1 SQVTM, CDR2 ANQGSEA. Trimming cost V 7 bases and J 2 bases; bases outside gene matches: 9. The CDR3 runs 15 residues. The CDR3 protein is CSGFFSGSAYNEQFF. CDR3 in DNA: TGCAGCGGGTTTTTTAGCGGGAGTGCCTACAATGAGCAGTTCTTC.

The chain has TRBV28 and TRBJ2-3, with 8 bases aligning to TRBD1. Looked up from germline, CDR1 is MDHEN and CDR2 is SYDVKM. The CDR3 runs to 17 residues. Germline trimming cut 3 bases from V and 0 bases from J; bases unmatched to any gene: 8. The DNA of the CDR3 is TGTGCCAGCAGTTTGCTCACAGGGGGGATTAGCACAGATACGCAGTATTTT. Protein sequence: CASSLLTGGISTDTQYF.